This TCR beta chain comes out of a study of blood T cells in healthy people across ages. Alongside a J-beta primer mix, a sample-barcoded 5' primer served in a second PCR lasting about 7 to 12 cycles. TCRdb re-called the 5' RACE reads with MiXCR, one entry per CDR3 protein. The sample holds approximately 800,000 distinct CDR3 sequences; around a quarter are singletons and the top ten take about 3%. V was pared by 3 bases and J by 5 bases, with 10 bases between. The germline V gene encodes CDR1 SNHLY and CDR2 FYNNEI. The CDR3 consists of 13 residues. Another study also made use of these data, one on T cells of mothers and their children.

Sequencing was done on a sample of blood. The chain couples TRBV2 to TRBJ1-1; D is undetermined. The source is a boy aged 5-17 years in good health. The CDR3 region is CASSESPGTEAFF. DNA of the CDR3: TGTGCCAGCAGTGAGTCCCCGGGGACTGAAGCTTTCTTT.